This T cell receptor beta chain was obtained from a study of blood T cells in healthy people across ages. Primed by a sample-barcoded 5' primer and a J-beta primer mix, a second PCR proceeded for 7 to 11 cycles. TCRdb processed the 5' RACE reads anew with MiXCR; each CDR3 protein has one entry. The table has 650,000 or so distinct CDR3 sequences, roughly half seen once; the top ten hold roughly 14%. Germline lookup yields CDR1 SQVTM and CDR2 ANQGSEA. Trimming removed 0 bases from V and 8 bases from J, with 20 bases in between. The CDR3 length is 16 residues. General study results and limits: Across the age range, TCR beta diversity per million T cells fell in a roughly linear way.

Healthy Russian Caucasian donors spanned ages about 6 to 100 years. This clonotype was observed at least ten times. Its antigen is not known. The source material was blood. V and J are TRBV29-1 and TRBJ2-1; a weak D match, TRBD1 (6 bases). The clonotype originates from a woman of 80 years or more in good health. This CDR3 is CSVEDTGLSTIDEQFF. CDR3 in DNA: TGCAGCGTTGAAGATACAGGGCTCAGCACGATCGATGAGCAGTTCTTC.